These T cell receptor beta chains were read from a single sample in a study of metastatic and nonmetastatic thyroid tumors. TCRdb re-analyzed the PCR reads using MiXCR. In the table there are 28,000 or so clones, 16% of which are singletons. Source material: blood. Every receptor here comes from a female donor with papillary thyroid cancer or a benign thyroid nodule (not recorded which). Some clones in this sample may be carry-over from other donors' samples. CDR3s include the opening cysteine and the closing phenylalanine or tryptophan. D genes are given only for firm matches. Size is stated for part of the rows, as once, few or many counts, or as a class when the clone is expanded.

V gene	J gene	clone size	D gene	CDR3 protein	CDR3 DNA
TRBV19	TRBJ2-7	many	-	CASSNGGRSYEQYF	TGTGCCAGTAGTAATGGGGGAAGGTCCTACGAGCAGTACTTC
TRBV7-3	TRBJ2-2	many	-	CASSPGTANTGELFF	TGTGCCAGCAGCCCCGGGACGGCGAACACCGGGGAGCTGTTTTTT
TRBV3-1	TRBJ1-3	many	-	CASSQYRGNTIYF	TGTGCCAGCAGCCAATATCGTGGAAACACCATATATTTT
TRBV6-4	TRBJ2-1	many	TRBD2	CASSRLASSSYNEQFF	TGTGCCAGCAGCAGACTAGCGTCTAGCTCCTACAATGAGCAGTTCTTC
TRBV20-1	TRBJ2-7	-	-	CSVDRGFDEQYF	TGCAGTGTCGATAGGGGGTTCGACGAGCAGTACTTC
TRBV28	TRBJ2-3	many	TRBD1	CASSFLGQAHRDTQDTQYF	TGTGCCAGCAGTTTCCTGGGACAGGCCCATCGGGACACACAAGATACGCAGTATTTT
TRBV12-3/TRBV12-4	TRBJ2-1	many	TRBD1	CAGGQGNEQFF	TGTGCCGGAGGACAGGGCAATGAGCAGTTCTTC
TRBV28	TRBJ1-5	many	-	CASSFPLQPQHF	TGTGCCAGCAGTTTTCCCCTTCAGCCCCAGCATTTT
TRBV27	TRBJ1-6	many	-	CARRGGSYNSPLHF	TGTGCCCGGAGGGGGGGCTCCTATAATTCACCCCTCCACTTT
TRBV24-1	TRBJ1-2	many	-	CARMRGPAGYTF	TGTGCCAGAATGAGGGGCCCCGCTGGCTACACCTTC
TRBV6-6	TRBJ1-1	-	-	CASSYLRAGRQSTEAFF	TGTGCCAGCAGTTACCTAAGGGCGGGACGTCAATCCACTGAAGCCTTCTTT
TRBV28	TRBJ2-2	-	TRBD2	CASSQTSARGELFF	TGTGCCAGCAGCCAGACTAGCGCTCGCGGGGAGCTGTTTTTT
TRBV3-1	TRBJ2-1	many	-	CASSQEVSPYNEQFF	TGTGCCAGCAGCCAAGAAGTGTCACCCTACAATGAGCAGTTCTTC
TRBV2	TRBJ1-3	-	-	CATQGNTGNTIYF	TGTGCCACTCAGGGGAACACTGGAAACACCATATATTTT
TRBV6-1	TRBJ2-1	many	TRBD2	CASSIAGGSYNEQFF	TGTGCCAGCAGCATAGCGGGAGGCTCCTACAATGAGCAGTTCTTC
TRBV10-3	TRBJ2-7	many	-	CAISESASLYEQYF	TGTGCCATCAGTGAGTCGGCTAGTCTATACGAGCAGTACTTC
TRBV27	TRBJ2-7	medium-sized	TRBD1	CASSLRTGPYEQYF	TGTGCCAGCAGTTTAAGGACAGGGCCCTACGAGCAGTACTTC
TRBV6-6	TRBJ2-7	many	-	CASSYNLLYTYEQYF	TGTGCCAGCAGTTATAATCTACTATACACCTACGAGCAGTACTTC
TRBV24-1	TRBJ1-5	many	-	CATSDRAGQPQHF	TGTGCCACCAGTGATAGGGCAGGACAGCCCCAGCATTTT
TRBV27	TRBJ1-2	few	-	CASSLTGYYGYTF	TGTGCCAGCAGTTTAACAGGGTACTATGGCTACACCTTC